The sequence of this TCR beta chain was determined in a study of T cell changes during pregnancy in multiple sclerosis. Germline-derived CDR1 and CDR2 are SGHNT and YENEEA. Trimming took 3 bases from V and 7 from J, leaving 9 bases between them. This CDR3 is 13 amino acids long. Some clones are missing from TCRdb's copy, which holds only in-frame ones; the method was immunoSEQ multiplex PCR. The table has roughly 38,000 clones, about nine tenths seen once. This specimen consisted of CD4+ T cells from peripheral blood mononuclear cells, obtained after pregnancy. The receptor was derived from a female donor in good health, enrolled as a control in a pregnancy study. The V and J genes are TRBV11-3 and TRBJ2-2; no clear D. CDR3 DNA sequence: TGTGCCAGCAGCTTTGAACTGCGCGGGGAGCTGTTTTTT. Protein: CASSFELRGELFF.